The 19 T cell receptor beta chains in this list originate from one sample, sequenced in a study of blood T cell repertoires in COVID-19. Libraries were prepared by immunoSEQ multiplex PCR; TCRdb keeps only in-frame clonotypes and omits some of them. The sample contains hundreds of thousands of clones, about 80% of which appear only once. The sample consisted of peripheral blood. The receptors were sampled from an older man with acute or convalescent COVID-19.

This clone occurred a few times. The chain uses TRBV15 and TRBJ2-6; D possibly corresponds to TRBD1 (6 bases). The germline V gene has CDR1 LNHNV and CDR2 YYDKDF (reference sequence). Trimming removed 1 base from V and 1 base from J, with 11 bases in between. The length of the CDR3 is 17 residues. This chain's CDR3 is CATSRGGGPSGANVLTF. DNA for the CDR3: TGTGCCACCAGCAGAGGAGGGGGTCCATCTGGGGCCAACGTCCTGACTTTC. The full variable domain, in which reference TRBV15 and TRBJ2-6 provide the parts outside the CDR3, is DAMVIQNPRYQVTQFGKPVTLSCSQTLNHNVMYWYQQKSSQAPKLLFHYYDKDFNNEADTPDNFQSRRPNTSFCFLDIRSPGLGDTAMYLCATSRGGGPSGANVLTFGAGSRLTVL.

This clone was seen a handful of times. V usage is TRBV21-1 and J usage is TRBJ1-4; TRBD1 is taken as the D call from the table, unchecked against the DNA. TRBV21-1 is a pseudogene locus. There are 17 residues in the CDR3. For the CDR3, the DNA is TGTGCCAGCAGCAAAGACGGGACAGGGGAGGGGGGTGAAAAACTGTTTTTT. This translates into CASSKDGTGEGGEKLFF.

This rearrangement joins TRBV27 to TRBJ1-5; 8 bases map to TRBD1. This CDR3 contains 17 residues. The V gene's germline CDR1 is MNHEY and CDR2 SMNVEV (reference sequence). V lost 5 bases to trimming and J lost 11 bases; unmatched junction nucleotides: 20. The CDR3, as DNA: TGTGCCAGCAGTCCGCATACAGGGGGAGGCTATCATCCAGCCCAGCATTTT. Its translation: CASSPHTGGGYHPAQHF.

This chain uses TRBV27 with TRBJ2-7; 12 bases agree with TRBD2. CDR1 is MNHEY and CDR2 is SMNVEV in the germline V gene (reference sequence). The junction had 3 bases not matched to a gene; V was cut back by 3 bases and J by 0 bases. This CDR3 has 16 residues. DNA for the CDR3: TGTGCCAGCAGTTTTTCTAGCGGGGGGGACTCCTACGAGCAGTACTTC. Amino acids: CASSFSSGGDSYEQYF.

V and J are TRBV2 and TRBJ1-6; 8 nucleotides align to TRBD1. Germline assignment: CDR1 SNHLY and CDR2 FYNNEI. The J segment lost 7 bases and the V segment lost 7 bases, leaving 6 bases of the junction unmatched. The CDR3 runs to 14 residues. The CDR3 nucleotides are TGTGCCAGCAACAGGGACAGGAGGAATTCACCCCTCCACTTT. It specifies CASNRDRRNSPLHF.

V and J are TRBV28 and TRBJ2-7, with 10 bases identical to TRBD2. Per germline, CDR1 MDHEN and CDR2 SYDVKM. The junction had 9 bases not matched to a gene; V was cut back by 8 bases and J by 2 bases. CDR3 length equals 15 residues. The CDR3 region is CASRPTSGAPYEQYF. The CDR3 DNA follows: TGTGCCAGCCGTCCTACTAGCGGGGCTCCCTACGAGCAGTACTTC.

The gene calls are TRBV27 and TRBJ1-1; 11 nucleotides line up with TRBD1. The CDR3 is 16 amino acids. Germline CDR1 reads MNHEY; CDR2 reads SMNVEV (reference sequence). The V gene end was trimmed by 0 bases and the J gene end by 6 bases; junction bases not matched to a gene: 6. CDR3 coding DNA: TGTGCCAGCAGTTTATCCCCGGGACAGGGGGGCCCTGAAGCTTTCTTT. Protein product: CASSLSPGQGGPEAFF.

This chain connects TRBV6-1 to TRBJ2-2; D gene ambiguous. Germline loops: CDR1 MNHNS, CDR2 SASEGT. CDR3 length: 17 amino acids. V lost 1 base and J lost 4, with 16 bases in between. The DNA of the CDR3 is TGTGCCAGCAGTGAAGAAGATGTGAGGTCCTCCACCGGGGAGCTGTTTTTT. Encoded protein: CASSEEDVRSSTGELFF.

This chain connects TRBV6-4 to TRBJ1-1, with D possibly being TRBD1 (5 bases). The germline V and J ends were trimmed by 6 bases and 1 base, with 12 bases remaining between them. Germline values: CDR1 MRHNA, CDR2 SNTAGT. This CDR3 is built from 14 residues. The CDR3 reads CASSPSTGNTEAFF. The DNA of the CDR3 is TGTGCCAGCAGCCCCTCAACAGGGAACACTGAAGCTTTCTTT.

CDR3 coding DNA: TGTGCCAGCTCACCGGACAGGGTGAAGGGAAACACCATATATTTT. Translating gives CASSPDRVKGNTIYF. The V gene is TRBV18, the J gene TRBJ1-3; 8 bases match TRBD1. The CDR3 consists of 15 residues. J lost 4 bases, V lost 3 bases, and 5 bases had no gene match. Per germline, CDR1 KGHSH and CDR2 LQKENI.

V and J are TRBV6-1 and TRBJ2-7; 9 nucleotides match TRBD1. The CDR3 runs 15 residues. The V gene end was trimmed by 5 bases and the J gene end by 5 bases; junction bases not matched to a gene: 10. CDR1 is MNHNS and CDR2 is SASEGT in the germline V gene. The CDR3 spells CASSSPPDRGNEQYF. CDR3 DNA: TGTGCCAGCAGTTCTCCGCCTGACAGGGGGAACGAGCAGTACTTC.

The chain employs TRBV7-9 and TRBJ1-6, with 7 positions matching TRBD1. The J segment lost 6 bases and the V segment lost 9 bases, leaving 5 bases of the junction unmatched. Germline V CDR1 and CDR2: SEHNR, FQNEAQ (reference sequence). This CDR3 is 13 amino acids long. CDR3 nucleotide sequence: TGTGCCAGTACCGGGACAGCTAATTCACCCCTCCACTTT. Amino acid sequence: CASTGTANSPLHF.

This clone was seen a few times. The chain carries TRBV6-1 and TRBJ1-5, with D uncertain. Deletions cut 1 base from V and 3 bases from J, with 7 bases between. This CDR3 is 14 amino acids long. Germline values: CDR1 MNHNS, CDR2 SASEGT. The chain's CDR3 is CASSEGLPNQPQHF. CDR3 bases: TGTGCCAGCAGTGAAGGGCTTCCCAATCAGCCCCAGCATTTT.

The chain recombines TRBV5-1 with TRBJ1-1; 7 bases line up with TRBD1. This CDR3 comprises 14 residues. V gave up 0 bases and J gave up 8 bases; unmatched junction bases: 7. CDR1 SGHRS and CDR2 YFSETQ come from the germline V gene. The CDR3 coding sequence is TGCGCCAGCAGCTTGGCTGGGGACAGAGCCGAAGCTTTCTTT. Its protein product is CASSLAGDRAEAFF. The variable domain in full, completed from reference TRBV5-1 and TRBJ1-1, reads KAGVTQTPRYLIKTRGQQVTLSCSPISGHRSVSWYQQTPGQGLQFLFEYFSETQRNKGNFPGRFSGRQFSNSRSEMNVSTLELGDSALYLCASSLAGDRAEAFFGQGTRLTVV.

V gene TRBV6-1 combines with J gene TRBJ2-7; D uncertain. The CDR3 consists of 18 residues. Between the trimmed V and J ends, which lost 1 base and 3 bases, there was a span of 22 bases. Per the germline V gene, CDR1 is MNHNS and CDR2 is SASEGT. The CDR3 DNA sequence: TGTGCCAGCAGTGAAGTAGTAGGAAGTAGAACATACTACTACGAGCAGTACTTC. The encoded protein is CASSEVVGSRTYYYEQYF.

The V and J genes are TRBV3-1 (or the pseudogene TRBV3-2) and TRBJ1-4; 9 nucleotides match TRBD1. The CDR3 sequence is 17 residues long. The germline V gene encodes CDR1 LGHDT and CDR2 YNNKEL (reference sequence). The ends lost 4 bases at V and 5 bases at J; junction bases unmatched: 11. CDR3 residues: CASSRPPQGASNEKLFF. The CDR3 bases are TGTGCCAGCAGCCGTCCCCCACAGGGGGCTTCCAATGAAAAACTGTTTTTT.

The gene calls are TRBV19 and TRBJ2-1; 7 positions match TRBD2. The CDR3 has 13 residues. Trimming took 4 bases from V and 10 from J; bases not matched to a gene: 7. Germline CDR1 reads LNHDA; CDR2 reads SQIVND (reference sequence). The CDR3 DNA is TGTGCCAGTAGTAAGGCACGGGGAGGGGAGCAGTTCTTC. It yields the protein CASSKARGGEQFF.

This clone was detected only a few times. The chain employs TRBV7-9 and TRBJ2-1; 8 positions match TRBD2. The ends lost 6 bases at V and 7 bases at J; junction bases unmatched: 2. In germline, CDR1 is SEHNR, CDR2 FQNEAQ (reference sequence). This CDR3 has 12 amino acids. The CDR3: CASSRGGNEQFF. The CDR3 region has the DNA TGTGCCAGCAGTCGCGGGGGGAATGAGCAGTTCTTC.

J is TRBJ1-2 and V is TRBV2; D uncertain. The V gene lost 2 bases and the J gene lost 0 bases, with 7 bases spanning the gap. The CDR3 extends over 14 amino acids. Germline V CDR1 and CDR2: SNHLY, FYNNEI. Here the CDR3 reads CASSETAANYGYTF. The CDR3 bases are TGTGCCAGCAGTGAAACGGCGGCTAACTATGGCTACACCTTC.